A single TCR beta chain is shown here with its context. Its antigen is not identified. These data originate in a study of OX40 agonist ivuxolimab in advanced cancers. Study findings and constraints: In a subset of nonresponders, normalized T-cell clonal expansion was also low. At doses 0.1 to 3.0 mg/kg, CD4+ and CD8+ clones expanded. In general, CD8+ T cells held more expanded clones than CD4+ did, on average. Clonal expansion in partial responders at 0.1-3.0 mg/kg ranked among the lowest.

This CDR3 has 15 residues. V lost 4 bases to trimming and J lost 7 bases, with 20 bases between them. The germline V gene encodes CDR1 MNHNS and CDR2 SASEGT. Profiling relied on immunoSEQ multiplex PCR, and the TCRdb table lists in-frame clones only, not all of them. Of tens of thousands of clones listed, roughly nine tenths were seen once; the top ten hold 5.5% to 7%. This TCR was sampled from an adult with an advanced solid tumor such as melanoma, head and neck, liver or kidney cancer. The rearrangement links TRBV6-1 to TRBJ2-7; D is possibly TRBD1 (6 bases). Material: CD4+ or CD8+ T cells sorted from blood, obtained in a trial of the OX40 agonist ivuxolimab. CDR3 protein: CASSVSGTLPREQYF. CDR3 coding DNA: TGTGCCAGCAGTGTATCCGGGACACTTCCAAGGGAGCAGTACTTC.